The 22 T cell receptor beta chains below all came from one sample that was sequenced in a study of CD8 T cells in ankylosing spondylitis. TCRdb recomputed calls from the 5' RACE reads with MiXCR, one row per CDR3 protein. This sample carries approximately 250,000 distinct CDR3 sequences, about 10% of them seen once, and the ten largest clones take less than 3%. What was sequenced was blood, either unsorted or a sorted T cell fraction (not recorded which). These TCRs come from a male donor with ankylosing spondylitis or in good health (not recorded which).

This clonotype appeared many times. This chain uses TRBV6-2 or TRBV6-3 with TRBJ2-2, with D uncertain. CDR3 length: 14 residues. CDR1 is MNHEY, CDR2 SVGEGT, per germline. V was cut by 0 bases and J by 5 bases, with 7 bases left in between. CDR3 amino acids: CASSYSAPTGELFF. Here the CDR3 DNA reads TGTGCCAGCAGTTACTCGGCCCCAACCGGGGAGCTGTTTTTT.

This sequence joins TRBV10-1 and TRBJ2-2; D may be TRBD1 (5 bases). The V gene lost 0 bases and the J gene lost 6 bases, with 8 bases spanning the gap. From germline, CDR1 is WNHNN and CDR2 SYGVQD (reference sequence). There are 14 residues in the CDR3. CDR3 in amino acids: CASSESLRAGELFF. The CDR3 DNA is TGCGCCAGCAGTGAGTCCCTCAGGGCCGGGGAGCTGTTTTTT.

Many counts were recorded for this clonotype. The gene calls are TRBV4-1 and TRBJ1-1, with a weak D call TRBD1 (5 bases). The V and J ends lost 1 base and 0 bases respectively, with 12 bases between them. The CDR3 runs 16 residues. Germline assignment: CDR1 MGHRA and CDR2 YSYEKL. This CDR3 reads CASSQALGPLNTEAFF. The DNA for the CDR3 is TGCGCCAGCAGCCAAGCCTTGGGGCCGTTGAACACTGAAGCTTTCTTT.

The rearrangement joins TRBV12-3 or TRBV12-4 to TRBJ2-2; no firm D call. CDR3 size: 15 residues. Trimming left V 5 bases short and J 0 bases short, with 10 bases between. CDR3 in amino acids: CASSQRIPNTGELFF. For the CDR3, the DNA is TGTGCCAGCAGTCAACGGATCCCGAACACCGGGGAGCTGTTTTTT.

The chain links TRBV19 to TRBJ2-5; 10 nucleotides align to TRBD1. With 6 bases clipped from V and 5 bases from J, the junction kept 6 bases outside the gene matches. There are 14 residues in the CDR3. The V gene's germline CDR1 is LNHDA and CDR2 SQIVND (reference sequence). CDR3 in amino acids: CASRGTGVVETQYF. CDR3 coding DNA: TGTGCCAGTAGGGGGACAGGGGTAGTGGAGACCCAGTACTTC.

This clonotype was counted many times. The chain recombines TRBV27 with TRBJ2-5, with D perhaps given as TRBD1 or TRBD2 (5 bases each). The germline V gene encodes CDR1 MNHEY and CDR2 SMNVEV (reference sequence). The V end lost 5 bases, the J end lost 5 bases, and 12 bases lay between the germline ends. The CDR3 is 13 residues long. CDR3 nucleotides: TGTGCCAGCAGTCTATTAGGGGACGAGACCCAGTACTTC. As protein: CASSLLGDETQYF.

The rearrangement joins TRBV20-1 to TRBJ2-1; D gene uncertain. The ends were cut back, 6 bases at V and 6 bases at J, with 12 bases in the middle. CDR3 length: 12 amino acids. CDR1 DFQATT and CDR2 SNEGSKA come from the germline V gene (reference sequence). The CDR3 bases are TGCAGTGCCGACCGTACGGCCAATGAGCAGTTCTTC. Protein sequence: CSADRTANEQFF.

This clonotype was found a few times. The CDR3 DNA sequence: TGTGCCACAGGGGCCACAGGGTACAACGAGCAGTACTTC. Protein: CATGATGYNEQYF. The chain carries TRBV15 and TRBJ2-7; the D gene is possibly TRBD1 (6 bases). V shed 9 bases and J shed 5 bases, with 17 bases lying between them. The CDR3 covers 13 residues. Germline assignment: CDR1 LNHNV and CDR2 YYDKDF (reference sequence).

With regard to this clonotype: One end of the junction is discordant with germline, which a read error may explain. V and J are TRBV11-2 and TRBJ2-5; TRBD2 aligns across 11 bases. Germline loops: CDR1 SGHAT, CDR2 FQNNGV. The CDR3 runs 16 residues. CDR3 in amino acids: CASSLFLAGGQETRYF. The CDR3 region has the DNA TGTGCCAGCAGCTTATTCCTAGCGGGGGGACAAGAGACCCGGTACTTC. The full variable domain, its missing parts supplied by reference TRBV11-2 and TRBJ2-5, is EAGVAQSPRYKIIEKRQSVAFWCNPISGHATLYWYQQILGQGPKLLIQFQNNGVVDDSQLPKDRFSAERLKGVDSTLKIQPAKLEDSAVYLCASSLFLAGGQETRYFGPGTRLLVL.

In the case of this clonotype: Since a much larger clone is just one base distant, this may be a read error. Here the CDR3 reads CASSLEESNQPQHF. CDR3 nucleotides: TGTGCCAGCAGCTTAGAGGAGAGCAATCAGCCCCAGCATTTT. This chain joins TRBV7-9 and TRBJ1-5, with D uncertain. CDR1 is SEHNR, CDR2 FQNEAQ, per germline (reference sequence). This CDR3 comprises 14 residues. V gave up 1 base and J gave up 1 base, with 5 bases separating them.

Ten or more counts support this clonotype. The chain recombines TRBV29-1 with TRBJ1-1, with 7 bases lining up with TRBD1. The ends lost 6 bases at V and 4 bases at J; junction bases unmatched: 8. Germline values: CDR1 SQVTM, CDR2 ANQGSEA. The CDR3 has 13 residues. The DNA of the CDR3 is TGCAGCGTGGACCGGACAGGTTTCACTGAAGCTTTCTTT. Translation: CSVDRTGFTEAFF.

This clonotype was recorded many times. The chain uses TRBV20-1 and TRBJ2-7, with 9 bases matching TRBD1. V lost 6 bases and J lost 4; bases outside the gene matches: 10. Germline lookup yields CDR1 DFQATT and CDR2 SNEGSKA (reference sequence). This CDR3 comprises 14 residues. The CDR3 nucleotides are TGCAGTGCCTCGGGACAGGGTAATAGATACGAGCAGTACTTC. It codes for CSASGQGNRYEQYF.

This clonotype occurred many times. The chain combines TRBV3-1 with TRBJ1-1, with no clear D. This CDR3 spans 14 amino acids. Trimming left V 3 bases short and J 3 bases short, with 11 bases between. CDR1 LGHDT and CDR2 YNNKEL come from the germline V gene (reference sequence). CDR3 DNA: TGTGCCAGCAGCCAGGGATTTTTGGACACTGAAGCTTTCTTT. Protein sequence: CASSQGFLDTEAFF.

At least ten counts were recorded for this clonotype. The chain has TRBV10-3 and TRBJ1-2, with unresolved D. V shed 4 bases and J shed 4 bases, with 7 bases lying between them. CDR1 ENHRY and CDR2 SYGVKD come from the germline V gene. This CDR3 comprises 12 residues. The chain's CDR3 is CAISGGFYGYTF. In DNA form, the CDR3 reads TGTGCCATCAGTGGAGGATTCTATGGCTACACCTTC.

This clonotype occurred many times. The chain recombines TRBV5-5 with TRBJ1-5; tentatively, D is TRBD1 (6 bases). CDR1 is SGHKS and CDR2 is YYEKEE in the germline V gene (reference sequence). This CDR3 is 15 amino acids long. Trimming took 0 bases from V and 6 from J, leaving 13 bases between them. DNA for the CDR3: TGTGCCAGCAGCTTGGAGGGGGGGCGAGGTCAGCCCCAGCATTTT. Protein product: CASSLEGGRGQPQHF.

This clonotype was seen at least ten times. V gene TRBV15 combines with J gene TRBJ2-5; D is unresolved. Deletions cut 0 bases from V and 5 bases from J, with 13 bases between. The CDR3 totals 15 residues. Per the germline V gene, CDR1 is LNHNV and CDR2 is YYDKDF (reference sequence). CDR3: CATSRDRLRSETQYF. As DNA, the CDR3 is TGTGCCACCAGCAGAGACCGATTGAGGTCGGAGACCCAGTACTTC.

This clonotype was seen at least ten times. The chain is built from TRBV24-1 and TRBJ2-7; D gene ambiguous. Trimming removed 2 bases at V and 7 bases at J, with 8 bases between. The CDR3 length is 12 residues. CDR1 is KGHDR, CDR2 SFDVKD, per germline. CDR3: CATSDSLGEQYF. DNA for the CDR3: TGTGCCACCAGTGATTCCCTTGGGGAGCAGTACTTC.

At least ten counts were recorded for this clonotype. This rearrangement joins TRBV20-1 to TRBJ2-7; 7 bases match TRBD2. Germline trimming cut 5 bases from V and 5 bases from J; bases unmatched to any gene: 9. Germline CDR1 and CDR2: DFQATT and SNEGSKA (reference sequence). The CDR3 runs to 13 residues. The CDR3 bases are TGCAGTGCTCGAGGGGAGGGGCGGAACGAGCAGTACTTC. The encoded protein is CSARGEGRNEQYF.

Ten or more counts support this clonotype. This sequence joins TRBV6-5 and TRBJ2-3; 10 nucleotides line up with TRBD2. Germline values: CDR1 MNHEY, CDR2 SVGAGI. The CDR3 consists of 16 residues. With 3 bases clipped from V and 4 bases from J, the junction kept 7 bases outside the gene matches. The DNA of the CDR3 is TGTGCCAGCAGTTATCCAGCGGGAGGGACCTCAGATACGCAGTATTTT. It encodes CASSYPAGGTSDTQYF.

Many counts were recorded for this clonotype. The CDR3 bases are TGCGCCAGCAGCCCACGACCGACTGTGGGGGAGACTGAAGCTTTCTTT. Its translation: CASSPRPTVGETEAFF. This sequence joins TRBV5-1 and TRBJ1-1; D might be TRBD1 (5 bases). This CDR3 contains 16 residues. CDR1 is SGHRS, CDR2 YFSETQ, per germline. V lost 4 bases and J lost 5, with 21 bases in between.

This clonotype was found many times. V is TRBV11-2 and J is TRBJ2-2, with D perhaps TRBD1 (5 bases). The CDR3 consists of 17 residues. Germline CDR1 SGHAT, CDR2 FQNNGV. V gave up 1 base and J gave up 0 bases, with 12 bases separating them. CDR3 sequence (DNA): TGTGCCAGCAGCTTAGTGGGCCCAGGGACGAACACCGGGGAGCTGTTTTTT. Amino acids: CASSLVGPGTNTGELFF.

The chain has TRBV7-2 and TRBJ1-2; D is ambiguous. CDR1 and CDR2 (germline): SGHTA, FQGNSA. The V end lost 4 bases, the J end lost 7 bases, and 16 bases lay between the germline ends. There are 14 residues in the CDR3. The CDR3, as DNA: TGTGCCAGCAGCTCCTTAGGAGGGCGGAGTGGCTACACCTTC. Protein sequence: CASSSLGGRSGYTF. Full variable domain (outside the CDR3, taken from reference TRBV7-2 and TRBJ1-2): GAGVSQSPSNKVTEKGKDVELRCDPISGHTALYWYRQSLGQGLEFLIYFQGNSAPDKSGLPSDRFSAERTGGSVSTLTIQRTQQEDSAVYLCASSSLGGRSGYTFGSGTRLTVV.